This T cell receptor beta chain appears in the sequencing data of a study of blood T cell repertoires in COVID-19. Study-wide background: Acute and convalescent COVID-19 samples came from the United States, Italy and Spain. T cells, B-cell-depleted T cells, or PBMCs supplied cDNA or gDNA.

Unmatched junction bases numbered 2, after V lost 5 bases and J lost 7 bases. Looked up from germline, CDR1 is SGHTA and CDR2 is FQGTGA. The CDR3 loop spans 13 amino acids. In the source study's methods: Nucleated cell number was recorded as an estimate derived from reference gene primer amplification. Generated by immunoSEQ multiplex PCR, the TCRdb table keeps only in-frame clones and is missing some. V, J and clone size are taken as reported in that table, and D and trimming were inferred from the DNA itself. The top ten clones hold 25% to 30% of a sample with approximately 170,000 clones, about 88% of them seen once.

Material: peripheral blood. The chain couples TRBV7-3 to TRBJ2-1, with TRBD2 matching over 10 bases. The clonotype comes from a man between 60 and 75 years old with acute or convalescent COVID-19. In DNA, the CDR3 is TGTGCCAGCAGCCAACTAGCGGGGAATGAGCAGTTCTTC. Translating it yields CASSQLAGNEQFF.